A selection of T cell receptor beta chains follows, all from one sample in a study of T cell responses to AZD1222 COVID-19 vaccine. The data were produced by immunoSEQ multiplex PCR, yet TCRdb's version contains in-frame clones alone and is incomplete. The sample contains about 170,000 clones, 85% to 90% of which appear only once. The source material was peripheral blood, sampled on day 0 of AZD1222 vaccination. The receptors stem from an adult in good health. The CDR3 runs from the conserved cysteine through the conserved F or W. The D gene is left open where the match is weak. Clone size is not always given. Where it is, it says once, few, many or a class for expanded clones.

j_gene	len	v_gene	abundance	d_gene	CDR3aa	CDR3nt
TRBJ1-3	15	TRBV6-5	NA	NA	CASSYSVDSGNTIYF	TGTGCCAGCAGTTACTCTGTGGACAGCGGAAACACCATATATTTT
TRBJ2-5	11	TRBV10-2	NA	NA	CASGRGETQYF	TGCGCCAGCGGGCGGGGAGAGACCCAGTACTTC
TRBJ1-1	15	TRBV11-1	NA	TRBD1	CASSSGQGMNTEAFF	TGTGCCAGCAGCAGCGGACAGGGGATGAACACTGAAGCTTTCTTT
TRBJ2-7	15	TRBV7-2	NA	TRBD2	CASSWGSGVPYEQYF	TGTGCCAGCAGCTGGGGGAGCGGGGTCCCTTACGAGCAGTACTTC
TRBJ1-1	16	TRBV14	once	NA	CASSQGLFGDGRSAFF	TGTGCCAGCAGCCAAGGGCTCTTCGGGGACGGTAGATCAGCTTTCTTT
TRBJ2-2	15	TRBV28	NA	NA	CASSFGGGNTGELFF	TGTGCCAGCAGTTTCGGAGGGGGGAACACCGGGGAGCTGTTTTTT
TRBJ1-1	11	TRBV27	once	NA	CASSSNTEAFF	TGTGCCAGCAGTTCCAACACTGAAGCTTTCTTT
TRBJ1-4	13	TRBV4-1	NA	NA	CASSQGPNEKLFF	TGCGCCAGCAGCCAAGGCCCTAATGAAAAACTGTTTTTT
TRBJ1-3	17	TRBV7-8	NA	TRBD1	CASSFSTGQGSGNTIYF	TGTGCCAGCAGCTTCAGTACGGGACAGGGCTCTGGAAACACCATATATTTT
TRBJ2-1	16	TRBV5-1	NA	TRBD1	CASSSQQGGSYNEQFF	TGCGCCAGCAGCTCACAACAGGGGGGCTCCTACAATGAGCAGTTCTTC
TRBJ2-7	11	TRBV6-5	NA	NA	CASSSPYEQYF	TGTGCCAGCAGTTCTCCGTACGAGCAGTACTTC
TRBJ1-2	15	TRBV19	NA	TRBD1	CASKEQGVLFYGYTF	TGTGCCAGTAAGGAACAGGGGGTACTCTTCTATGGCTACACCTTC
TRBJ1-1	13	TRBV30	NA	NA	CAWRAQGNTEAFF	TGTGCCTGGAGAGCACAAGGGAACACTGAAGCTTTCTTT
TRBJ2-1	16	TRBV14	NA	NA	CASSQDRARAYNEQFF	TGTGCCAGCAGCCAAGATAGGGCCAGGGCCTACAATGAGCAGTTCTTC
TRBJ2-5	14	TRBV6-2/TRBV6-3	NA	NA	CASSYSGAGETQYF	TGTGCCAGCAGTTACTCGGGGGCTGGGGAGACCCAGTACTTC
TRBJ1-2	12	TRBV6-5	NA	NA	CASRRGIYGYTF	TGTGCCAGCAGAAGAGGAATCTATGGCTACACCTTC
TRBJ1-3	12	TRBV30	NA	NA	CAWSGAGNTIYF	TGTGCCTGGAGTGGGGCTGGAAACACCATATATTTT
TRBJ1-1	13	TRBV7-2	NA	TRBD1	CASSALGQGVAFF	TGTGCCAGCAGCGCTCTTGGACAGGGGGTAGCTTTCTTT
TRBJ1-2	17	TRBV7-2	NA	TRBD1	CASSLEPGQGARYGYTF	TGTGCCAGCAGCTTAGAGCCGGGACAGGGGGCGCGATATGGCTACACCTTC
TRBJ2-7	13	TRBV13	NA	NA	CASSPGTGYEQYF	TGTGCCAGCAGCCCGGGGACCGGGTACGAGCAGTACTTC
TRBJ1-6	17	TRBV21-1	NA	NA	CASRTLPWGKSISPLHF	TGTGCCAGCAGGACCCTTCCCTGGGGGAAATCAATCTCACCCCTCCACTTT
TRBJ2-6	12	TRBV24-1	NA	NA	CATSGDGNVLTF	TGTGCCACCAGTGGGGACGGAAACGTCCTGACTTTC
TRBJ1-1	14	TRBV19	NA	NA	CASSPRGKNTEAFF	TGTGCCAGTTCACCCCGGGGAAAGAACACTGAAGCTTTCTTT
TRBJ1-1	15	TRBV6-2/TRBV6-3	NA	TRBD1	CASSYLGQGNTEAFF	TGTGCCAGCAGTTACCTGGGACAGGGAAACACTGAAGCTTTCTTT
TRBJ2-7	17	TRBV30	NA	TRBD1	CAWNLPPDRAINYEQYF	TGTGCCTGGAATCTCCCCCCTGACAGGGCGATAAACTACGAGCAGTACTTC
TRBJ1-2	14	TRBV25-1	NA	NA	CASSELRNTAGYTF	TGTGCCAGCAGTGAATTGCGCAATACAGCTGGCTACACCTTC
TRBJ2-3	12	TRBV6-5	NA	NA	CASSSVSSTQYF	TGTGCCAGCAGTTCAGTATCTAGTACGCAGTATTTT
TRBJ1-2	16	TRBV27	NA	NA	CASSLRRDGPNYGYTF	TGTGCCAGCAGTTTACGACGGGACGGACCTAACTATGGCTACACCTTC
TRBJ2-1	14	TRBV29-1	once	NA	CSVALGNLGIEQFF	TGCAGCGTTGCACTCGGCAATCTGGGGATTGAGCAGTTCTTC
TRBJ2-3	17	TRBV5-1	NA	TRBD1	CASSPRTGRELTDTQYF	TGCGCCAGCAGCCCGAGGACAGGAAGGGAACTCACAGATACGCAGTATTTT
TRBJ1-6	18	TRBV27	once	NA	CASSLIRAGRSYNSPLHF	TGTGCCAGCAGCCTCATTAGGGCAGGGCGATCCTATAATTCACCCCTCCACTTT
TRBJ1-1	11	TRBV20-1	NA	NA	CSARRGIEAFF	TGCAGTGCTAGACGGGGGATTGAAGCTTTCTTT
TRBJ1-5	13	TRBV6-6	NA	NA	CASSYLGNQPQHF	TGTGCCAGCAGTTACTTGGGGAATCAGCCCCAGCATTTT
TRBJ2-1	13	TRBV19	NA	NA	CASSGVLYNEQFF	TGTGCCAGTAGCGGGGTACTCTACAATGAGCAGTTCTTC
TRBJ2-3	14	TRBV6-5	NA	NA	CASSSSGAADTQYF	TGTGCCAGCAGTTCGTCGGGGGCTGCAGATACGCAGTATTTT
TRBJ1-5	18	TRBV28	NA	TRBD1	CASSLYKTGRLGNQPQHF	TGTGCCAGCAGTTTATATAAGACAGGGAGGCTCGGCAATCAGCCCCAGCATTTT
TRBJ1-3	14	TRBV20-1	NA	NA	CSASPGFSGNTIYF	TGCAGTGCTAGTCCAGGGTTCTCTGGAAACACCATATATTTT
TRBJ2-5	14	TRBV4-1	NA	NA	CASSQVGTWETQYF	TGCGCCAGCAGCCAAGTCGGGACGTGGGAGACCCAGTACTTC
TRBJ2-5	15	TRBV6-2/TRBV6-3	NA	NA	CASSFAGTIQETQYF	TGTGCCAGCAGTTTCGCGGGGACCATCCAAGAGACCCAGTACTTC
TRBJ1-1	15	TRBV7-6	NA	NA	CASSLGGGLNTEAFF	TGTGCCAGCAGCTTGGGGGGAGGTTTGAACACTGAAGCTTTCTTT
TRBJ2-1	14	TRBV9	NA	TRBD2	CASSVGSGYNEQFF	TGTGCCAGCAGCGTAGGTAGCGGGTACAATGAGCAGTTCTTC
TRBJ1-5	18	TRBV3-1/TRBV3-2	once	NA	CASSQDLQGLGGNQPQHF	TGTGCCAGCAGCCAGGATTTACAGGGCCTGGGTGGCAATCAGCCCCAGCATTTT
TRBJ2-7	15	TRBV7-9	NA	TRBD2	CASSLSPSGYYEQYF	TGTGCCAGCAGCTTATCGCCTAGCGGTTACTACGAGCAGTACTTC
TRBJ1-5	14	TRBV4-2	NA	NA	CASSHWGVGQPQHF	TGTGCCAGCAGCCACTGGGGTGTCGGACAGCCCCAGCATTTT
TRBJ1-2	13	TRBV27	few	NA	CASSLRGSYGYTF	TGTGCCAGCAGTTTACGGGGAAGCTATGGCTACACCTTC
TRBJ2-5	12	TRBV3-1/TRBV3-2	NA	NA	CASSLYQETQYF	TGTGCCAGCAGCCTGTACCAAGAGACCCAGTACTTC